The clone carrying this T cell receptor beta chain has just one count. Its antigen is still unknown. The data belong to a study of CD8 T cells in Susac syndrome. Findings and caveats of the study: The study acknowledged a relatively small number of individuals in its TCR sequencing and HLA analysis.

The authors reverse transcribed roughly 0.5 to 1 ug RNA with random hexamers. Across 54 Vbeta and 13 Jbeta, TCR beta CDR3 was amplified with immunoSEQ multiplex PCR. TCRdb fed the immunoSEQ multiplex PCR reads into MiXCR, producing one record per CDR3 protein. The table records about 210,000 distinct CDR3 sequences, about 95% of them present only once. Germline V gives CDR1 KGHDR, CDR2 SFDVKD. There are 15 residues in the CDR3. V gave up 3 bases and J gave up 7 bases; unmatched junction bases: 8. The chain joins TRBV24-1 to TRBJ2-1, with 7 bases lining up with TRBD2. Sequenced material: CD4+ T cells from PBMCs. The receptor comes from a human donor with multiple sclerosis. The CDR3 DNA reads TGTGCCACCAGTGATCCGCAGGGAGCGGGGAATGAGCAGTTCTTC. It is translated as CATSDPQGAGNEQFF.